Listed here are 18 T cell receptor beta chains from one sample, sequenced in a study of blood T cell repertoires in COVID-19. Here immunoSEQ multiplex PCR was the method, and the copy in TCRdb shows in-frame clones only, minus some. The sample includes more than 250,000 clones, over 75% seen only once; the top ten take about 2%. The sample consisted of PBMCs or T cells enriched from blood (not recorded which). The receptors were sampled from a man between 25 and 39 years old who had recovered from COVID-19.

The gene calls are TRBV30 and TRBJ2-5; D unclear. Germline V CDR1 and CDR2: GTSNPN, SVGIG (reference sequence). Trimming cost V 3 bases and J 1 base, with 9 bases left between them. This CDR3 has 13 amino acids. The CDR3 here is CAWSYGFQETQYF. Here the CDR3 DNA reads TGTGCCTGGAGCTACGGGTTCCAAGAGACCCAGTACTTC.

This clone appeared many times. The chain uses TRBV25-1 and TRBJ1-1; D is possibly TRBD1 (5 bases). CDR3 length equals 13 residues. Trimming took off 2 bases at V and 5 bases at J, with 9 bases between the two ends. The germline V gene encodes CDR1 MGHDK and CDR2 SYGVNS. DNA of the CDR3: TGTGCCAGCAGTGAAGGAGGGGTAACTGAAGCTTTCTTT. This sequence encodes CASSEGGVTEAFF.

The chain carries TRBV6-5 and TRBJ2-7; 7 bases map to TRBD1. V lost 2 bases to trimming and J lost 7 bases; unmatched junction nucleotides: 5. The CDR3 is 13 amino acids. CDR1 and CDR2 from the germline V gene are MNHEY and SVGAGI. The CDR3: CASSYVTGEEQYF. The CDR3 DNA sequence: TGTGCCAGCAGTTACGTCACAGGGGAAGAGCAGTACTTC.

The chain carries TRBV6-2 or TRBV6-3 and TRBJ1-6; no definite D call. Germline V gene lookup returns CDR1 MNHEY and CDR2 SVGEGT. There are 15 residues in the CDR3. Trimming removed 2 bases from V and 7 bases from J, with 12 bases in between. CDR3 sequence reads: CASSYPKARNSPLHF. In DNA form, the CDR3 reads TGTGCCAGCAGTTACCCTAAGGCCAGGAATTCACCCCTCCACTTT.

The rearrangement joins TRBV24-1 to TRBJ2-5, with TRBD1 matching over 8 bases. Trimming took 5 bases from V and 1 from J; bases not matched to a gene: 8. CDR3 length: 16 residues. Germline V gene data show CDR1 as KGHDR and CDR2 as SFDVKD. For the CDR3, the DNA is TGTGCCACCAGTGCCGGGGCAGGGGGCCCCCAAGAGACCCAGTACTTC. Protein product: CATSAGAGGPQETQYF.

The rearrangement joins TRBV4-1 to TRBJ1-5; perhaps TRBD1 as D (5 bases). In germline, CDR1 is MGHRA, CDR2 YSYEKL. Deletions cut 0 bases from V and 5 bases from J, with 14 bases between. The CDR3 runs 16 residues. The CDR3 here is CASSQEIGRADQPQHF. The CDR3 nucleotides are TGCGCCAGCAGCCAAGAGATAGGCAGGGCTGATCAGCCCCAGCATTTT.

This clone was detected only once. The V call is TRBV7-8, the J call TRBJ1-2, with TRBD1 matching 9 bases. This CDR3 has 15 residues. The germline gives CDR1 SGHVS, CDR2 FQNEAQ. V was pared by 3 bases and J by 4 bases, with 6 bases of the junction left unmatched. CDR3 residues: CASSFRDRAVYGYTF. DNA for the CDR3: TGTGCCAGCAGCTTCCGGGACAGGGCGGTCTATGGCTACACCTTC.

The chain employs TRBV6-5 and TRBJ2-7, with 8 bases identical to TRBD1. V gave up 6 bases and J gave up 2 bases; unmatched junction bases: 6. Looked up from germline, CDR1 is MNHEY and CDR2 is SVGAGI. This CDR3 comprises 14 residues. The CDR3 loop reads CASRPGQGTYEQYF. In DNA form, the CDR3 reads TGTGCCAGCAGGCCCGGACAGGGTACCTACGAGCAGTACTTC.

The chain joins TRBV9 to TRBJ1-6; a possible D gene is TRBD1 (6 bases). Germline V gene data show CDR1 as SGDLS and CDR2 as YYNGEE. This CDR3 contains 16 residues. The V end was cut by 0 bases, the J end by 9 bases, with 16 bases between. The CDR3 here is CASSVDGARGGSPLHF. The CDR3 DNA is TGTGCCAGCAGCGTAGACGGGGCTAGGGGGGGTTCACCCCTCCACTTT.

The genes are TRBV11-2 and TRBJ1-1; D not certain. Between the trimmed V and J ends, which lost 5 bases and 1 base, there was a span of 11 bases. This CDR3 spans 14 amino acids. Germline V CDR1 and CDR2: SGHAT, FQNNGV. This CDR3 is CASSPTFGNTEAFF. In DNA form, the CDR3 reads TGTGCCAGCAGCCCTACGTTTGGGAACACTGAAGCTTTCTTT.

V and J are TRBV5-1 and TRBJ2-2; 10 nucleotides agree with TRBD1. The CDR3 runs 18 residues. CDR1 and CDR2 from the germline V gene are SGHRS and YFSETQ. The ends lost 9 bases at V and 5 bases at J; junction bases unmatched: 19. The CDR3 loop reads CATGPTATDRGHTGELFF. For the CDR3, the DNA is TGCGCCACCGGACCAACCGCAACCGACAGGGGGCATACCGGGGAGCTGTTTTTT.

The gene calls are TRBV6-4 and TRBJ2-1; perhaps TRBD2 as D (5 bases). The V end was cut by 3 bases, the J end by 3 bases, with 12 bases between. In germline, CDR1 is MRHNA, CDR2 SNTAGT. This CDR3 spans 15 amino acids. The CDR3 DNA sequence: TGTGCCAGCAGTGAAGGAGCGGCCTACTACAATGAGCAGTTCTTC. Encoded protein: CASSEGAAYYNEQFF.

The gene calls are TRBV29-1 and TRBJ1-4, with 7 positions matching TRBD1. The CDR3 contains 15 residues. Germline trimming cut 4 bases from V and 2 bases from J; bases unmatched to any gene: 7. CDR1 and CDR2 from the germline V gene are SQVTM and ANQGSEA. In DNA form, the CDR3 reads TGCAGCGTTGCACCAACAGGGGCCACTAATGAAAAACTGTTTTTT. Translating gives CSVAPTGATNEKLFF.

The genes are TRBV27 and TRBJ2-3; D gene unclear. Germline loops: CDR1 MNHEY, CDR2 SMNVEV (reference sequence). The CDR3 has 14 amino acids. With 6 bases removed from V and 0 bases from J, the gap between germline ends came to 10 bases. The CDR3 nucleotides read TGTGCCAGCAGACAATCAGTTAGCACAGATACGCAGTATTTT. This codes for CASRQSVSTDTQYF.

Written as DNA, the CDR3 is TGTGCCAGCAGCCTGAACAGCATCAATCAGCCCCAGCATTTT. Encoded protein: CASSLNSINQPQHF. The V call is TRBV7-8, the J call TRBJ1-5; no clear D gene. Germline V lookup: CDR1 SGHVS, CDR2 FQNEAQ. This CDR3 is 14 amino acids long. V was trimmed by 5 bases and J by 3 bases, leaving 11 bases between them.

V and J are TRBV11-2 and TRBJ1-6; 10 nucleotides line up with TRBD1. Germline-derived CDR1 and CDR2 are SGHAT and FQNNGV. The CDR3 consists of 14 residues. The junction had 2 bases not matched to a gene; V was cut back by 4 bases and J by 8 bases. CDR3 residues: CASSYGQGDSPLHF. The CDR3 DNA reads as TGTGCCAGCAGCTATGGACAGGGGGATTCACCCCTCCACTTT.

The chain joins TRBV4-1 to TRBJ2-3; a possible D gene is TRBD2 (5 bases). From germline, CDR1 is MGHRA and CDR2 YSYEKL. V gave up 3 bases and J gave up 9 bases, with 13 bases separating them. The length of the CDR3 is 13 residues. This chain's CDR3 is CASSQALLETQYF. The CDR3, as DNA: TGCGCCAGCAGCCAGGCCCTACTAGAGACGCAGTATTTT.

This chain joins TRBV6-1 and TRBJ1-1; 8 bases are shared with TRBD1. CDR3 length equals 18 residues. The germline V gene encodes CDR1 MNHNS and CDR2 SASEGT. Trimming at V came to 4 bases and at J to 1 base, leaving 14 bases not matched to a gene. CDR3 DNA sequence: TGTGCCAGCAGTGTTGGACAGGGAAGGTTTAGGGCGAACACTGAAGCTTTCTTT. Amino acids: CASSVGQGRFRANTEAFF.